These 12 T cell receptor beta chains came from one sample sequenced in a study of blood T cell repertoires in COVID-19 (dated by TCRdb to 2020 to 2021). Libraries were built with the immunoSEQ multiplex PCR assay. Held by TCRdb, this immuneACCESS table contains in-frame sequences only and omits some clones. Under half of the omission traces to an unresolved V gene where checked; the cause of the rest is unknown. This sample comprises fewer than 200,000 clones, over 80% of them detected only once. The top ten constitute around 4.8% of the sample. Specimen: PBMCs or T cells enriched from blood (not recorded which). All receptors derive from a woman between 45 and 60 years old who had recovered from COVID-19.

The chain links TRBV5-1 to TRBJ1-4; D might be TRBD1 (6 bases). Germline CDR1 is SGHRS and CDR2 is YFSETQ. V shed 4 bases and J shed 3 bases, with 16 bases lying between them. The CDR3 spans 16 residues. This CDR3 reads CASSAGVGISNEKLFF. In DNA, the CDR3 is TGCGCCAGCAGCGCAGGGGTGGGGATCTCTAATGAAAAACTGTTTTTT.

This sequence joins TRBV7-8 and TRBJ2-5, with D possibly being TRBD2 (6 bases). V gave up 5 bases and J gave up 5 bases, with 12 bases separating them. Germline CDR1 is SGHVS and CDR2 is FQNEAQ. The length of the CDR3 is 13 residues. The CDR3 spells CASSRRLGETQYF. Here the CDR3 DNA reads TGTGCCAGCAGCCGCCGACTAGGGGAGACCCAGTACTTC.

Written as DNA, the CDR3 is TGCGCCAGCAGCTTGGCCGGTTCGCGGGATACGCAGTATTTT. It encodes CASSLAGSRDTQYF. V usage is TRBV5-1 and J usage is TRBJ2-3; no reliable D call. Germline loops: CDR1 SGHRS, CDR2 YFSETQ. CDR3 length: 14 amino acids. V lost 0 bases and J 6 bases, leaving 11 bases between the germline ends. The variable domain in full, with the rest retrieved from reference TRBV5-1 and TRBJ2-3, is KAGVTQTPRYLIKTRGQQVTLSCSPISGHRSVSWYQQTPGQGLQFLFEYFSETQRNKGNFPGRFSGRQFSNSRSEMNVSTLELGDSALYLCASSLAGSRDTQYFGPGTRLTVL.

This clone was detected only once. V is TRBV7-2 and J is TRBJ1-6, with D unclear. V was shortened by 5 bases and J by 8 bases, with 13 bases between the two germline ends. The CDR3 runs to 14 residues. Looked up from germline, CDR1 is SGHTA and CDR2 is FQGNSA. The chain's CDR3 is CASSTSWGDSPLHF. As DNA, the CDR3 is TGTGCCAGCAGCACCTCGTGGGGAGATTCACCCCTCCACTTT.

On this clone itself: This same CDR3 is encoded by further DNA sequences in the sample. The CDR3 DNA reads as TGTGCCAGCAGTCTAGGTTCCTACAATGAGCAGTTCTTC. Translating gives CASSLGSYNEQFF. The J gene is TRBJ2-1, the V gene TRBV28; unclear D gene. This CDR3 has 13 residues. Trimming took off 5 bases at V and 1 base at J, with 6 bases between the two ends. Germline V gene lookup returns CDR1 MDHEN and CDR2 SYDVKM.

This rearrangement joins TRBV28 to TRBJ1-2, with a weak D call TRBD1 (5 bases). V lost 5 bases, J lost 10 bases, and 26 bases lay in between. CDR3 length: 16 amino acids. CDR1 and CDR2 from the germline V gene are MDHEN and SYDVKM. The CDR3 coding sequence is TGTGCCAGCAGTCCACCTAATGTTGGGCGACGGGGGTCCTACACCTTC. Encoded protein: CASSPPNVGRRGSYTF.

This clone was seen a single time. The J gene is TRBJ1-1, the V gene TRBV3-1 (or the pseudogene TRBV3-2); a possible D gene is TRBD1 (5 bases). CDR1 LGHDT and CDR2 YNNKEL come from the germline V gene (reference sequence). V lost 5 bases and J lost 10, with 20 bases in between. The CDR3 has 14 amino acids. This CDR3 is CASSTPSAGRGAFF. CDR3 nucleotides: TGTGCCAGCAGCACCCCCTCAGCAGGGCGAGGAGCTTTCTTT.

This chain joins TRBV7-3 and TRBJ1-5, with a tentative D call TRBD1 (6 bases). The V end lost 3 bases, the J end lost 7 bases, and 10 bases lay between the germline ends. This CDR3 is built from 13 residues. The V gene's germline CDR1 is SGHTA and CDR2 FQGTGA. Here the CDR3 DNA reads TGTGCCAGCAGCTTGTCTGGGGGCCAGCCCCAGCATTTT. This translates into CASSLSGGQPQHF.

This chain uses TRBV6-1 with TRBJ1-2; D is ambiguous. Deletions cut 5 bases from V and 4 bases from J, with 11 bases between. CDR3 size: 13 residues. The germline gives CDR1 MNHNS, CDR2 SASEGT. In nucleotides, the CDR3 is TGTGCCAGCAGTCCCTGGCCCGTCTATGGCTACACCTTC. Translating gives CASSPWPVYGYTF.

The CDR3 reads CASSVGGDTYQPQHF. The CDR3 coding sequence is TGTGCCAGCAGCGTCGGGGGGGATACCTATCAGCCCCAGCATTTT. This sequence joins TRBV5-6 and TRBJ1-5, with D possibly matching TRBD1 (5 bases). V was shortened by 4 bases and J by 5 bases, with 16 bases between the two germline ends. Germline V gene data show CDR1 as SGHDT and CDR2 as YYEEEE. The CDR3 runs to 15 residues.

This clone appeared a few times. The chain is built from TRBV11-3 and TRBJ1-1; TRBD1 is a possible D gene (6 bases). Germline CDR1 SGHNT, CDR2 YENEEA. The CDR3 loop spans 14 amino acids. V was pared by 5 bases and J by 8 bases, with 18 bases between. CDR3 sequence: CASSQLQGEEEAFF. In DNA form, the CDR3 reads TGTGCCAGCAGCCAGCTACAGGGAGAGGAGGAAGCTTTCTTT.

The gene calls are TRBV4-3 and TRBJ1-2, with D uncertain. This CDR3 has 13 amino acids. The V gene's germline CDR1 is LGHNA and CDR2 YSLEER. The V end was cut by 2 bases, the J end by 3 bases, with 7 bases between. The CDR3 sequence: CASSQTADYGYTF. Here the CDR3 DNA reads TGCGCCAGCAGCCAAACGGCGGACTATGGCTACACCTTC.